This T cell receptor beta chain derives from a study of control samples from healthy donors and cancer patients. The table came from immunoSEQ multiplex PCR; TCRdb's copy has only in-frame clones and leaves some out. Among 170,000 or so clones, approximately 94% were seen once, and the ten largest hold about 1.4%. Germline CDR1 SEHNR, CDR2 FQNEAQ (reference sequence). Trimming took off 1 base at V and 4 bases at J, with 13 bases between the two ends. This CDR3 contains 16 residues. Sequencing input: blood. The chain carries TRBV7-9 and TRBJ1-4, with D unresolved. This TCR came from a woman aged 18-35 years in good health. CDR3 nucleotides: TGTGCCAGCAGCTTAGGTTTACGGAGGAATAATGAAAAACTGTTTTTT. Its protein product is CASSLGLRRNNEKLFF.